This passage covers 32 T cell receptor beta chains from one sample sequenced in a study of cytomegalovirus exposure and HLA in healthy donors. PCR amplification relied on 60 Vbeta primers (plus 13 Jbeta primers). Libraries were prepared by immunoSEQ multiplex PCR; TCRdb keeps only in-frame clonotypes and omits some of them. The repertoire includes about 250,000 clones, about nine tenths of them detected once, and 1.5% to 2% sits in the top ten. Sequencing input: PBMCs. Every receptor here comes from a girl aged 2-9 years in good health and CMV-seronegative.

V and J are TRBV29-1 and TRBJ1-2, with TRBD1 matching 7 bases. The CDR3 runs 13 residues. CDR1 is SQVTM and CDR2 is ANQGSEA in the germline V gene. Unmatched junction bases numbered 9, after V lost 5 bases and J lost 6 bases. CDR3 sequence: CSVLENRGNGYTF. As DNA, the CDR3 is TGCAGCGTTCTTGAAAACAGGGGAAATGGCTACACCTTC.

The chain joins TRBV5-1 to TRBJ2-5; no definite D call. Germline values: CDR1 SGHRS, CDR2 YFSETQ. The CDR3 is 14 amino acids. Trimming cost V 6 bases and J 2 bases, with 14 bases left between them. CDR3 DNA: TGCGCCAGCAACGTCAGTCGGGTTCAAGAGACCCAGTACTTC. Its translation is CASNVSRVQETQYF.

The chain employs TRBV19 and TRBJ1-5; D gene uncertain. The CDR3 runs 13 residues. Trimming cost V 2 bases and J 5 bases, with 7 bases left between them. CDR1 is LNHDA, CDR2 SQIVND, per germline (reference sequence). The CDR3 sequence: CASSISSDQPQHF. CDR3 DNA: TGTGCCAGTAGTATATCCTCAGATCAGCCCCAGCATTTT.

The V and J genes are TRBV30 and TRBJ1-6, with TRBD1 identical over 8 bases. The V gene end was trimmed by 2 bases and the J gene end by 4 bases; junction bases not matched to a gene: 16. The CDR3 has 19 residues. Germline V lookup: CDR1 GTSNPN, CDR2 SVGIG (reference sequence). In DNA, the CDR3 is TGTGCCTGGAGTACCTATCCCACCCAGGGGGCCTCTTATAATTCACCCCTCCACTTT. It codes for CAWSTYPTQGASYNSPLHF.

The rearrangement uses TRBV15 and TRBJ1-2, with 8 bases identical to TRBD1. The CDR3 contains 15 residues. Trimming cost V 1 base and J 8 bases; bases outside gene matches: 9. CDR1 and CDR2 (germline): LNHNV, YYDKDF (reference sequence). DNA for the CDR3: TGTGCCACCAGCAGAGTATCGGACAGGGTTAACGGCTACACCTTC. Its translation: CATSRVSDRVNGYTF. Full variable domain (outside the CDR3, taken from reference TRBV15 and TRBJ1-2): DAMVIQNPRYQVTQFGKPVTLSCSQTLNHNVMYWYQQKSSQAPKLLFHYYDKDFNNEADTPDNFQSRRPNTSFCFLDIRSPGLGDTAMYLCATSRVSDRVNGYTFGSGTRLTVV.

The chain couples TRBV6-5 to TRBJ1-1; 10 bases fit TRBD1. The junction had 2 bases not matched to a gene; V was cut back by 8 bases and J by 2 bases. The CDR3 totals 13 residues. Germline lookup yields CDR1 MNHEY and CDR2 SVGAGI. The CDR3 is CASWDRGNTEAFF. CDR3 bases: TGTGCCAGCTGGGACAGGGGAAACACTGAAGCTTTCTTT.

Details on this clone: No conserved phenylalanine or tryptophan ends this CDR3, so it is likely a read error. The J gene is TRBJ1-2, the V gene TRBV5-1, with TRBD1 matching 9 bases. CDR3 length: 16 residues. In germline, CDR1 is SGHRS, CDR2 YFSETQ. V shed 5 bases, J shed 7 bases, and the junction held 15 bases outside the gene matches. CDR3 DNA sequence: TGCGCCAGCAGGGTGGGACAGGGTGCGTCTCCGTCTGGCTACACCCTC. Its protein product is CASRVGQGASPSGYTL.

This chain uses TRBV6-1 with TRBJ2-7; no definite D call. CDR3 length equals 14 residues. CDR1 and CDR2 (germline): MNHNS, SASEGT. V lost 4 bases and J 3 bases, leaving 13 bases between the germline ends. The CDR3, as DNA: TGTGCCAGCAGTGGTTATCCGCCCGGCTACGAGCAGTACTTC. Translating gives CASSGYPPGYEQYF.

This clone was found a few times. The V gene is TRBV7-9, the J gene TRBJ1-5, with TRBD1 matching over 8 bases. The germline gives CDR1 SEHNR, CDR2 FQNEAQ (reference sequence). This CDR3 is built from 13 residues. J lost 1 base, V lost 10 bases, and 3 bases had no gene match. In DNA, the CDR3 is TGTGCCACACAGGGGGGCAGCAATCAGCCCCAGCATTTT. It is translated as CATQGGSNQPQHF.

The chain links TRBV29-1 to TRBJ1-1, with D maybe TRBD1 (5 bases). The CDR3 runs to 12 residues. Between the trimmed V and J ends, which lost 4 bases and 4 bases, there was a span of 10 bases. Germline V gives CDR1 SQVTM, CDR2 ANQGSEA. In DNA form, the CDR3 reads TGCAGCGTTGTAGGAGGGACCACTGAAGCTTTCTTT. Its translation is CSVVGGTTEAFF.

The V and J genes are TRBV6-6 and TRBJ2-2, with TRBD2 identical over 10 bases. This CDR3 is built from 14 residues. Germline V gives CDR1 MNHNY, CDR2 SVGAGI (reference sequence). With 8 bases clipped from V and 6 bases from J, the junction kept 6 bases outside the gene matches. The CDR3 bases are TGTGCCAGCGTGAGCGGGAGGGCCCCCGGGGAGCTGTTTTTT. Translated: CASVSGRAPGELFF.

V is TRBV27 and J is TRBJ2-3; 9 nucleotides line up with TRBD2. The CDR3 consists of 15 residues. V lost 6 bases and J lost 4; bases outside the gene matches: 8. The germline gives CDR1 MNHEY, CDR2 SMNVEV (reference sequence). The CDR3 region is CASSTWAGGADTQYF. Written as DNA, the CDR3 is TGTGCCAGCAGCACCTGGGCGGGGGGGGCAGATACGCAGTATTTT.

The gene calls are TRBV5-4 and TRBJ2-3; 7 nucleotides align to TRBD2. Germline V gene data show CDR1 as SGHNT and CDR2 as YYREEE (reference sequence). The CDR3 is 15 amino acids. J gave up 3 bases and V 4 bases, and 8 bases lay outside the gene matches. In DNA form, the CDR3 reads TGTGCCAGCAGCCGCGGACTAGTAGATACAGATACGCAGTATTTT. Translating gives CASSRGLVDTDTQYF.

The chain combines TRBV7-9 with TRBJ1-5; TRBD1 matches at 8 bases. Germline V CDR1 and CDR2: SEHNR, FQNEAQ (reference sequence). The CDR3 contains 13 residues. Trimming cost V 4 bases and J 7 bases; bases outside gene matches: 3. The CDR3 DNA follows: TGTGCCAGCAGCTCGCAGGGGGCCCAGCCCCAGCATTTT. As protein: CASSSQGAQPQHF.

The chain is built from TRBV9 and TRBJ2-7, with 11 positions matching TRBD2. Germline V gives CDR1 SGDLS, CDR2 YYNGEE. The trim removed 3 bases at V and 4 bases at J, leaving 6 bases unmatched. There are 15 residues in the CDR3. CDR3 DNA: TGTGCCAGCAGCGGTATAGCGGGGGGGCGGTACGAGCAGTACTTC. Its protein product is CASSGIAGGRYEQYF.

J is TRBJ2-3 and V is TRBV25-1; no reliable D call. V lost 4 bases, J lost 2 bases, and 10 bases lay in between. CDR3 length: 14 residues. CDR1 and CDR2 from the germline V gene are MGHDK and SYGVNS. The CDR3: CASSAWQITDTQYF. The DNA for the CDR3 is TGTGCCAGCAGTGCATGGCAGATCACAGATACGCAGTATTTT. Variable domain in full (rest from reference TRBV25-1 and TRBJ2-3): EADIYQTPRYLVIGTGKKITLECSQTMGHDKMYWYQQDPGMELHLIHYSYGVNSTEKGDLSSESTVSRIRTEHFPLTLESARPSHTSQYLCASSAWQITDTQYFGPGTRLTVL.

The chain uses TRBV4-1 and TRBJ1-2; 7 nucleotides align to TRBD1. Losses at the gene ends were 0 bases for V and 3 bases for J; bases not matched to a gene: 4. Germline loops: CDR1 MGHRA, CDR2 YSYEKL. The CDR3 loop spans 15 amino acids. CDR3 region: CASSQEDRSDYGYTF. As DNA, the CDR3 is TGCGCCAGCAGCCAAGAGGACAGGTCGGACTATGGCTACACCTTC.

The CDR3 here is CASSSTGNSGANVLTF. The CDR3 coding sequence is TGCGCCAGCAGCTCAACAGGTAACTCTGGGGCCAACGTCCTGACTTTC. The chain uses TRBV5-1 and TRBJ2-6; D is possibly TRBD1 (5 bases). Germline CDR1 reads SGHRS; CDR2 reads YFSETQ. V gave up 3 bases and J gave up 0 bases, with 10 bases separating them. The CDR3 spans 16 residues.

This clone turned up a few times. The chain is built from TRBV6-6 and TRBJ1-1, with D uncertain. V lost 0 bases, J lost 0 bases, and 11 bases lay in between. The CDR3 length is 16 residues. Germline CDR1 is MNHNY and CDR2 is SVGAGI (reference sequence). The DNA for the CDR3 is TGTGCCAGCAGTTACTCGACCAGGCGCATGAACACTGAAGCTTTCTTT. The encoded protein is CASSYSTRRMNTEAFF.

The V call is TRBV20-1, the J call TRBJ2-1, with a possible D match to TRBD2 (5 bases). The V end lost 1 base, the J end lost 12 bases, and 7 bases lay between the germline ends. Germline V gene data show CDR1 as DFQATT and CDR2 as SNEGSKA (reference sequence). CDR3 size: 10 residues. The CDR3 DNA sequence: TGCAGTGCTAGAGGAGGAGGGCAGTTCTTC. Amino acids: CSARGGGQFF.

The rearrangement links TRBV5-1 to TRBJ2-1, with TRBD2 as a possible D gene (7 bases). The germline gives CDR1 SGHRS, CDR2 YFSETQ. This CDR3 is built from 13 residues. V shed 2 bases and J shed 8 bases, with 11 bases lying between them. The CDR3 DNA sequence: TGCGCCAGCAGCTTCGGAGGGGGGGATGAGCAGTTCTTC. Its translation: CASSFGGGDEQFF.

Of note for this clone: This CDR3 is also generated by other DNA sequences in the sample. In nucleotides, the CDR3 is TGTGCCAGTAGTAGGGGACAGACCTACGAGCAGTACTTC. Translating gives CASSRGQTYEQYF. This chain joins TRBV19 and TRBJ2-7; 7 bases map to TRBD1. J lost 2 bases, V lost 4 bases, and 2 bases had no gene match. CDR3 size: 13 residues. The germline V gene encodes CDR1 LNHDA and CDR2 SQIVND (reference sequence). The variable domain in full, with the rest retrieved from reference TRBV19 and TRBJ2-7, is DGGITQSPKYLFRKEGQNVTLSCEQNLNHDAMYWYRQDPGQGLRLIYYSQIVNDFQKGDIAEGYSVSREKKESFPLTVTSAQKNPTAFYLCASSRGQTYEQYFGPGTRLTVT.

The genes are TRBV9 and TRBJ2-3; D may be TRBD2 (5 bases). V gave up 2 bases and J gave up 0 bases, with 10 bases separating them. CDR1 SGDLS and CDR2 YYNGEE come from the germline V gene. The CDR3 loop spans 15 amino acids. In nucleotides, the CDR3 is TGTGCCAGCAGCGTGAGCGGTACTAGCACAGATACGCAGTATTTT. Translation gives CASSVSGTSTDTQYF.

This clone was counted a single time. The chain carries TRBV29-1 and TRBJ1-1; TRBD1 aligns across 12 bases. The CDR3 runs to 14 residues. Germline CDR1 is SQVTM and CDR2 is ANQGSEA. Trimming cost V 7 bases and J 4 bases; bases outside gene matches: 7. The CDR3 DNA sequence: TGCAGCGCCGAAACGGGACAGGGGGCCACTGAAGCTTTCTTT. Protein sequence: CSAETGQGATEAFF.

The chain combines TRBV10-3 with TRBJ2-7; maybe TRBD2 (5 bases). With 8 bases removed from V and 2 bases from J, the gap between germline ends came to 16 bases. Germline V lookup: CDR1 ENHRY, CDR2 SYGVKD. The CDR3 is 14 residues long. Here the CDR3 reads CAIGSVRLPYEQYF. The DNA for the CDR3 is TGTGCCATCGGGAGCGTGCGGTTACCCTACGAGCAGTACTTC.

In its sample, this clone was seen a few times. The V gene is TRBV5-6, the J gene TRBJ1-1, with D possibly being TRBD1 (5 bases). V was cut by 5 bases and J by 3 bases, with 14 bases left in between. Germline V gives CDR1 SGHDT, CDR2 YYEEEE. The CDR3 covers 14 residues. The CDR3 DNA sequence: TGTGCCAGCAGTCCCGTCGCAGGGTACACTGAAGCTTTCTTT. This sequence encodes CASSPVAGYTEAFF.

This sequence joins TRBV19 and TRBJ1-4; no firm D call. This CDR3 is built from 14 residues. CDR1 is LNHDA and CDR2 is SQIVND in the germline V gene (reference sequence). Trimming removed 0 bases at V and 8 bases at J, with 10 bases between. CDR3 in amino acids: CASSIDPSSEKLFF. In DNA, the CDR3 is TGTGCCAGTAGTATAGATCCGAGCTCAGAAAAACTGTTTTTT.

This clone has just one count. The CDR3 is CASSDTGTGYGYTF. DNA of the CDR3: TGTGCCAGCAGTGATACCGGGACAGGCTATGGCTACACCTTC. The V gene is TRBV2, the J gene TRBJ1-2; 8 nucleotides line up with TRBD1. Trimming cost V 3 bases and J 4 bases; bases outside gene matches: 4. The CDR3 covers 14 residues. The germline V gene has CDR1 SNHLY and CDR2 FYNNEI.

This chain uses TRBV5-5 with TRBJ1-4; tentative D call: TRBD1 (5 bases). Looked up from germline, CDR1 is SGHKS and CDR2 is YYEKEE (reference sequence). CDR3 size: 13 residues. Trimming removed 4 bases from V and 5 bases from J, with 9 bases in between. Written as DNA, the CDR3 is TGTGCCAGCAGCCCAGGGCAAAATGAAAAACTGTTTTTT. It is translated as CASSPGQNEKLFF. The complete variable domain, with remaining parts taken from reference TRBV5-5 and TRBJ1-4, reads DAGVTQSPTHLIKTRGQQVTLRCSPISGHKSVSWYQQVLGQGPQFIFQYYEKEERGRGNFPDRFSARQFPNYSSELNVNALLLGDSALYLCASSPGQNEKLFFGSGTQLSVL.

This sequence joins TRBV7-8 and TRBJ2-1, with TRBD2 matching over 11 bases. V shed 1 base and J 8 bases; nucleotides not matched to a gene: 10. Germline values: CDR1 SGHVS, CDR2 FQNEAQ. This CDR3 spans 17 amino acids. CDR3 in DNA: TGTGCCAGCAGCTTAGTCCCGCCTAGCGGGAGGTTAGATGAGCAGTTCTTC. Protein sequence: CASSLVPPSGRLDEQFF.

The chain employs TRBV29-1 and TRBJ2-5, with unresolved D. Matching the DNA end better, TRBJ2-7 makes the J call doubtful. This CDR3 contains 13 residues. Germline loops: CDR1 SQVTM, CDR2 ANQGSEA. CDR3 sequence reads: CSVVPVSSYEQYF. The DNA for the CDR3 is TGCAGCGTTGTTCCGGTTAGCTCCTACGAGCAGTACTTC.

The chain carries TRBV6-5 and TRBJ1-1; a weak D match, TRBD1 (5 bases). Germline V gene sequence: CDR1 MNHEY, CDR2 SVGAGI. This CDR3 comprises 13 residues. V lost 9 bases and J lost 3, with 14 bases in between. The CDR3 protein is CASGRGGDTEAFF. DNA for the CDR3: TGTGCCAGTGGCCGGGGGGGAGACACTGAAGCTTTCTTT.